This T cell receptor beta chain was found in a study of shared clonotypes between healthy human individuals. Regarding the study as a whole: Blood was the sole source, and tissue repertoires probably differ.

Deep-level assay runs were performed. Assay: immunoSEQ multiplex PCR; the TCRdb copy retains only in-frame clones and omits some. The table includes around 450,000 clones, roughly three quarters detected once. Turning to this clone: Its antigen is as yet unknown.

J lost 4 bases, V lost 5 bases, and 6 bases had no gene match. CDR1 and CDR2 (germline): SGHTA, FQGTGA. The CDR3 is 15 residues long. The sequence was collected from a woman aged 40 to 49 in good health. Some clones in this sample may be carry-over from other donors' samples. Sample: PBMCs. This chain links TRBV7-3 with TRBJ2-2; 8 bases line up with TRBD1. The CDR3 loop reads CASSPQGAGTGELFF. CDR3 nucleotide sequence: TGTGCCAGCAGCCCGCAGGGGGCCGGCACCGGGGAGCTGTTTTTT.